This entry features one TCR beta chain sequence. Antigen: not known. The entry originates in a study of T cells in Graves' hyperthyroidism and ophthalmopathy. Germline V gene data show CDR1 as SGHTA and CDR2 as FQGNSA. The CDR3 runs 13 residues. Regarding the study as a whole: Most expanded thyroid clonotypes above 0.001 also appeared in blood.

Authors of the study amplified TCR beta CDR3 regions from RNA transcripts. HTBI primers were the set used in a first-round RT-PCR of the TCR CDR3. TCRdb passed the multiplex PCR reads through MiXCR, listing each CDR3 protein once. The sample lists roughly 500,000 distinct CDR3 sequences; approximately 48% were seen once. Exclusion followed for patients with uncontrolled infection, other autoimmune disease, pregnancy or lactation. Material: peripheral blood or thyroid tissue (not recorded which). J is TRBJ2-7 and V is TRBV7-2; D perhaps matches TRBD2 (5 bases). The end of the DNA fits TRBJ2-5 better, so the J call may be wrong. This TCR derives from an adult woman with Graves' disease, either hyperthyroidism or ophthalmopathy (not recorded which). The CDR3 DNA sequence: TGTGCCAGCAGCTGGGAGTCCGGGGAGACCCAGTACTTC. It codes for CASSWESGETQYF.